A selection of T cell receptor beta chains follows, all from one sample in a study of shared clonotypes between healthy human individuals. Here immunoSEQ multiplex PCR was the method, and the copy in TCRdb shows in-frame clones only, minus some. The table includes about 2 million clones, less than 95% detected once. The sample was naive CD8+ T cells sorted from blood. The receptors originated from a man younger than 35 in good health. CDR3s include the opening cysteine and the closing phenylalanine or tryptophan. D genes are given only for firm matches. Some rows have no size entry. The others give once, few or many, or a class for an expanded clone.

>TRBV19|NA|TRBD1|TRBJ2-7
TGTGCCAGTAGTCTAAGGGACAGAGCCTACGAGCAGTACTTC
CASSLRDRAYEQYF
>TRBV7-2|NA|TRBD2|TRBJ2-3
TGTGCCAGCAGCTCCTTAGCGGGAGATGGCACAGATACGCAGTATTTT
CASSSLAGDGTDTQYF
>TRBV5-6|NA|NA|TRBJ1-2
TGTGCCAGCAGCTTGGGAGGGGATAACTATGGCTACACCTTC
CASSLGGDNYGYTF
>TRBV9|NA|NA|TRBJ2-3
TGTGCCAGCAGCTCACAGGGACTTTGGTATTTT
CASSSQGLWYF
>TRBV19|NA|TRBD1|TRBJ1-2
TGTGCGACAGGGGGCCCGGATCCATATGGCTACACCTTC
CATGGPDPYGYTF
>TRBV5-8|NA|TRBD1|TRBJ1-5
TGTGCCAGCAGCTTGGATCGGACAGGCTTTAGCAATCAGCCCCAGCATTTT
CASSLDRTGFSNQPQHF
>TRBV29-1|NA|TRBD1|TRBJ2-3
TGCAGCGTTGCAGGACAGGGTCACGGCACAGATACGCAGTATTTT
CSVAGQGHGTDTQYF
>TRBV27|NA|NA|TRBJ2-7
TGTGCCAGCAGTTCCCTTTCAGGGGGGGTCAACGAGCAGTACTTC
CASSSLSGGVNEQYF
>TRBV4-3|NA|TRBD2|TRBJ2-7
TGCGCCAGCAGCCAAGTAATGGCGGGAGAGGAATCCGAGCAGTACTTC
CASSQVMAGEESEQYF
>TRBV4-1|NA|TRBD1|TRBJ1-1
TGCGCCAGCAGCCAATACAGGGGAACTGAAGCTTTCTTT
CASSQYRGTEAFF
>TRBV6-6|NA|NA|TRBJ1-2
TGTGCCAGCAGAGGGGACGGGAGCTACTATGGCTACACCTTC
CASRGDGSYYGYTF
>TRBV27|NA|NA|TRBJ2-7
TGTGCCAGCAGTTTATCCCAGCGGCTTCCTTTCTACGAGCAGTACTTC
CASSLSQRLPFYEQYF
>TRBV23-1|once|NA|TRBJ1-4
TGCGCCAGCAGGGCGAATGAAAAACTGTTTTTT
CASRANEKLFF
>TRBV6-5|NA|TRBD1|TRBJ1-1
TGTGCCAGCAATCAAGACAGGGGGGTTGAAGCTTTCTTT
CASNQDRGVEAFF
>TRBV7-6|NA|TRBD1|TRBJ2-7
TGTGCCAGCAGCGTCAACAGGGGGCCGTGGGGAGAGCAGTACTTC
CASSVNRGPWGEQYF
>TRBV11-2|NA|NA|TRBJ2-7
TGTGCCAGCAGCTTTACAGGGAGCGAGCAGTACTTC
CASSFTGSEQYF
>TRBV4-3|NA|TRBD1|TRBJ1-1
TGCGCCAGCACCCCGGGGACAGTCAGGACTGAAGCTTTCTTT
CASTPGTVRTEAFF
>TRBV5-1|NA|NA|TRBJ2-1
TGCGCCAGCAGCTTGGGGGCTCCGATTATAAATGAGCAGTTCTTC
CASSLGAPIINEQFF
>TRBV30|NA|TRBD1|TRBJ2-1
TGTGCCTGGAACGGCGACGGACAGGGGGTGAGCTCCTACAATGAGCAGTTCTTC
CAWNGDGQGVSSYNEQFF
>TRBV4-1|NA|NA|TRBJ1-1
TGCGCCAGCAGCCAAGTGGGACAAAAGAACACTGAAGCTTTCTTT
CASSQVGQKNTEAFF
>TRBV2|NA|NA|TRBJ2-7
TGTGCCAGCAGTGGCTTATACGAGCAGTACTTC
CASSGLYEQYF
>TRBV7-9|NA|TRBD1|TRBJ2-3
TGTGCCAGCAGCGCGACAGGGCCAGATACGCAGTATTTT
CASSATGPDTQYF
>TRBV4-1|NA|NA|TRBJ2-3
TGCGCCAGCAGCCAAGATCCTGGGGGATATACGCAGTATTTT
CASSQDPGGYTQYF
>TRBV27|NA|TRBD1|TRBJ1-5
TGTGCCAGCAGTTTGGGACAGGGGAGGCAGCCCCAGCATTTT
CASSLGQGRQPQHF
>TRBV29-1|NA|NA|TRBJ2-1
TGCAGCGTTGAAGGGACAGAGCACGACAATGAGCAGTTCTTC
CSVEGTEHDNEQFF
>TRBV27|NA|NA|TRBJ1-5
TGTGCCAGCAGTCTACACAATAGCAATCAGCCCCAGCATTTT
CASSLHNSNQPQHF
>TRBV4-2|once|TRBD1|TRBJ1-4
TGTGCCAGCAGCTGGACAGGCGATAATGAAAAACTGTTTTTT
CASSWTGDNEKLFF
>TRBV10-2|NA|NA|TRBJ2-5
TGCGCCAGCAGTGCTCAGTACCAAGAGACCCAGTACTTC
CASSAQYQETQYF
>TRBV28|NA|TRBD2|TRBJ2-7
TGTGCCAGCAGTCCCGGGGGTAGCGGGGGTACCTACGAGCAGTACTTC
CASSPGGSGGTYEQYF
>TRBV5-8|NA|TRBD2|TRBJ2-7
TGTGCCAGCAGCCCGGGGGGGTACACCTACGAGCAGTACTTC
CASSPGGYTYEQYF
>TRBV6-1|NA|NA|TRBJ2-7
TGTGCCAGCAGTGAAGGATGGGAATACGAGCAGTACTTC
CASSEGWEYEQYF
>TRBV4-3|NA|NA|TRBJ1-2
TGCGCCAGCAGCCAGGCGCAGGGGTTATATGGCTACACCTTC
CASSQAQGLYGYTF
>TRBV5-8|once|NA|TRBJ2-7
TGTGCCAGCAGCTTGGGCGTCAGTTCCTACGAGCAGTACTTC
CASSLGVSSYEQYF
>TRBV28|NA|NA|TRBJ2-3
TGTGCCAGCAGTTTTTTAACTTCCGCAGATACGCAGTATTTT
CASSFLTSADTQYF
>TRBV4-2|NA|NA|TRBJ2-7
TGTGCCAGCAGCCCCTCTAGCGCAAACTACGAGCAGTACTTC
CASSPSSANYEQYF
>TRBV18|NA|NA|TRBJ2-1
TGTGCCAGCTCTCCCGGAGGGGGAATAAGCTCCTACAATGAGCAGTTCTTC
CASSPGGGISSYNEQFF
>TRBV27|NA|NA|TRBJ1-1
TGTGCCAGCAGTTTCGCGGGGGTAGAAACTGAAGCTTTCTTT
CASSFAGVETEAFF
>TRBV27|NA|TRBD1|TRBJ2-5
TGTGCCAGCAGTTTAGTAACAGGGGAAGAGACCCAGTACTTC
CASSLVTGEETQYF
>TRBV28|NA|NA|TRBJ2-7
TGTGCCAGCAGTCCCTCGGGGCGGGGCCTCCCCTACGAGCAGTACTTC
CASSPSGRGLPYEQYF
>TRBV6-5|once|NA|TRBJ2-7
TGTGCCAGCAGCCCCTGGGACACGGCGGGGGAGCAGTACTTC
CASSPWDTAGEQYF
>TRBV30|NA|TRBD2|TRBJ2-6
TGTGCCTGGACCAGCGGGGGCTCTGGGGCCAACGTCCTGACTTTC
CAWTSGGSGANVLTF
>TRBV13|NA|NA|TRBJ2-7
TGTGCCAGCAGCTCCACACCCTCCTACGAGCAGTACTTC
CASSSTPSYEQYF
>TRBV30|NA|NA|TRBJ2-3
TGTGCCTGGAGTGTGTTGGCGGCTAGCACAGATACGCAGTATTTT
CAWSVLAASTDTQYF